This TCR beta chain comes out of a study of T cells in Graves' hyperthyroidism and ophthalmopathy. The overall study: Any treatment followed the collection of peripheral blood at initial diagnosis. Whole-study results and caveats: Most expanded thyroid clonotypes above 0.001 recurred in blood. Through a model of 13 V-J features, ophthalmopathy was separated from stable hyperthyroidism.

In its sample, this clonotype was seen many times. Its cognate antigen is unknown. Orbital computed tomography and thyroid ultrasound, together with serum TRAb and thyroxine and clinical symptoms, were used for diagnoses. There were TCR beta CDR3 regions amplified from RNA transcripts. RT-PCR in the first round (using the HTBI primer set) targeted the TCR CDR3. TCRdb processed the multiplex PCR reads anew with MiXCR; each CDR3 protein has one entry. The sample records 30,000 to 35,000 distinct CDR3 sequences, around 50% being singletons. Per the germline V gene, CDR1 is SGHAT and CDR2 is FQDESV (reference sequence). The CDR3 sequence is 10 residues long.

The rearrangement uses TRBV11-1 and TRBJ1-1; no reliable D call. The receptor was derived from a woman between 40 and 55 years old with Graves' ophthalmopathy. The sequencing sample was made of blood. CDR3 sequence (DNA): TGTAACCCTTTGAACACTGAAGCTTTCTTT. Translating it yields CNPLNTEAFF.